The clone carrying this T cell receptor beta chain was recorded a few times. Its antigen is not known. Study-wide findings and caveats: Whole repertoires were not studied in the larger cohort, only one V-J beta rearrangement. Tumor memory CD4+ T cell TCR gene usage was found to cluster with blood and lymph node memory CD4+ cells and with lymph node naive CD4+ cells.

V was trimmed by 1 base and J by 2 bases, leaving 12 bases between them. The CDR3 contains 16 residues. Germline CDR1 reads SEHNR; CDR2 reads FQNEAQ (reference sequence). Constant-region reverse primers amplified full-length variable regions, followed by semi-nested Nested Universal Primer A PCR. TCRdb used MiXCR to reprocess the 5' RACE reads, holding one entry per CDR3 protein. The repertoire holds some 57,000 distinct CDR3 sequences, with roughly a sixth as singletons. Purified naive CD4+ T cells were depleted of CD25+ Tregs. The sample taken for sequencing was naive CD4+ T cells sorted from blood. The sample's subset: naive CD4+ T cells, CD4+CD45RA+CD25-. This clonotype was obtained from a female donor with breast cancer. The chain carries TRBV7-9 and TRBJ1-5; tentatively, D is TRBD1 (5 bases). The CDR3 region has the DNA TGTGCCAGCAGCTTAGGGCGGGTAGGGGGCAATCAGCCCCAGCATTTT. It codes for CASSLGRVGGNQPQHF.